The rows below give T cell receptor beta chains drawn from one sample of a study of blood T cell repertoires in COVID-19. The repertoire was sequenced with immunoSEQ multiplex PCR; TCRdb's copy has only in-frame clones and lacks some. The repertoire consists of about 340,000 clones, with 90% to 95% occurring once and the leading ten covering roughly 3.4%. The sample was peripheral blood. The receptors originated from a woman aged 18-29 years who had recovered from COVID-19. Both conserved end residues are part of each CDR3. The D gene is left open where the match is weak. Only some rows state a clone size, as once, few, many or a class for expanded clones.

V: TRBV19
size: -
D: TRBD1
J: TRBJ1-4
CDR3: CASRRQGASEKLFF
DNA: TGTGCCAGTAGGAGACAGGGGGCGTCGGAAAAACTGTTTTTT

V: TRBV21-1
size: -
D: -
J: TRBJ2-3
CDR3: CASSNPVSSGIHTQYF
DNA: TGTGCCAGCAGCAACCCCGTATCCAGCGGGATCCATACGCAGTATTTT

V: TRBV10-1
size: -
D: TRBD1
J: TRBJ1-1
CDR3: CASSELRTGTEAFF
DNA: TGCGCCAGCAGTGAGTTACGGACAGGCACTGAAGCTTTCTTT

V: TRBV7-2
size: few
D: TRBD1
J: TRBJ2-3
CDR3: CASSFTPETQGADTQYF
DNA: TGTGCCAGCAGCTTCACGCCCGAGACCCAGGGGGCAGATACGCAGTATTTT

V: TRBV24-1
size: -
D: -
J: TRBJ1-4
CDR3: CATSDYVSGIYQGLGTNEKLFF
DNA: TGTGCCACCAGTGATTACGTGTCAGGGATCTACCAGGGTTTGGGAACTAATGAAAAACTGTTTTTT

V: TRBV6-4
size: -
D: TRBD2
J: TRBJ2-1
CDR3: CASSQGLAGDNEQFF
DNA: TGTGCCAGCAGCCAGGGACTAGCGGGGGACAATGAGCAGTTCTTC

V: TRBV7-9
size: -
D: -
J: TRBJ1-1
CDR3: CASSSRGGETEAFF
DNA: TGTGCCAGCAGCTCGAGAGGGGGGGAGACTGAAGCTTTCTTT

V: TRBV4-1
size: -
D: TRBD2
J: TRBJ2-1
CDR3: CASSQVMQRGSSYNEQFF
DNA: TGCGCCAGCAGCCAAGTTATGCAGCGGGGAAGCTCCTACAATGAGCAGTTCTTC

V: TRBV5-6
size: -
D: -
J: TRBJ1-1
CDR3: CASSLTENHVREAFF
DNA: TGTGCCAGCAGCTTGACAGAGAACCACGTACGTGAAGCTTTCTTT

V: TRBV19
size: once
D: -
J: TRBJ2-2
CDR3: CASSTLQSGTGELFF
DNA: TGTGCCAGTAGTACCCTTCAGTCAGGCACCGGGGAGCTGTTTTTT

V: TRBV27
size: -
D: -
J: TRBJ2-5
CDR3: CASSLRGRGLETQYF
DNA: TGTGCCAGCAGTTTACGGGGCAGGGGTTTAGAGACCCAGTACTTC

V: TRBV11-3
size: -
D: -
J: TRBJ2-1
CDR3: CASSLEMWHSTYNEQFF
DNA: TGTGCCAGCAGCTTAGAAATGTGGCACAGTACTTACAATGAGCAGTTCTTC

V: TRBV29-1
size: -
D: TRBD2
J: TRBJ2-1
CDR3: CSVVASGSVGEQFF
DNA: TGCAGCGTTGTGGCTAGCGGGAGTGTGGGTGAGCAGTTCTTC

V: TRBV5-6
size: -
D: TRBD2
J: TRBJ2-3
CDR3: CASSRLATSGGDTQYF
DNA: TGTGCCAGCAGCCGATTAGCGACTAGCGGTGGAGATACGCAGTATTTT

V: TRBV5-1
size: -
D: -
J: TRBJ1-1
CDR3: CASREYTEAFF
DNA: TGCGCCAGCCGCGAGTACACTGAAGCTTTCTTT

V: TRBV18
size: -
D: -
J: TRBJ2-3
CDR3: CASSPSADTQYF
DNA: TGTGCCAGCTCACCATCGGCAGATACGCAGTATTTT

V: TRBV6-2/TRBV6-3
size: -
D: -
J: TRBJ2-3
CDR3: CASSSQGASTDTQYF
DNA: TGTGCCAGCAGTTCCCAAGGGGCTAGCACAGATACGCAGTATTTT

V: TRBV6-6
size: -
D: -
J: TRBJ2-1
CDR3: CASSYPNWRDGNEQFF
DNA: TGTGCCAGCAGTTACCCTAACTGGCGGGATGGAAATGAGCAGTTCTTC

V: TRBV25-1
size: -
D: -
J: TRBJ1-4
CDR3: CASSGRAGVEKLFF
DNA: TGTGCCAGCAGTGGCAGGGCGGGGGTTGAAAAACTGTTTTTT

V: TRBV7-9
size: -
D: TRBD1
J: TRBJ1-2
CDR3: CASSLGQGAAFYGYTF
DNA: TGTGCCAGCAGCCTCGGACAGGGGGCAGCCTTCTATGGCTACACCTTC

V: TRBV2
size: -
D: TRBD2
J: TRBJ2-1
CDR3: CASSASGRVNEQFF
DNA: TGTGCCAGCAGTGCCAGCGGGAGGGTCAATGAGCAGTTCTTC

V: TRBV27
size: -
D: -
J: TRBJ1-4
CDR3: CASSLEFGGSANEKLFF
DNA: TGTGCCAGCAGTTTAGAGTTCGGGGGTTCGGCTAATGAAAAACTGTTTTTT

V: TRBV11-3
size: once
D: TRBD1
J: TRBJ1-2
CDR3: CASSPRQGIYYGYTF
DNA: TGTGCCAGCAGCCCTAGACAGGGGATTTACTATGGCTACACCTTC

V: TRBV12-3/TRBV12-4
size: -
D: -
J: TRBJ1-5
CDR3: CASRRQVNQPQHF
DNA: TGTGCCAGCAGGAGACAGGTCAATCAGCCCCAGCATTTT

V: TRBV19
size: -
D: -
J: TRBJ1-2
CDR3: CASSIGGQNYGYTF
DNA: TGTGCCAGTAGTATAGGGGGGCAAAACTATGGCTACACCTTC

V: TRBV7-2
size: -
D: -
J: TRBJ2-4
CDR3: CASSLGPPLGAQYF
DNA: TGTGCCAGCAGCTTAGGCCCTCCGTTGGGGGCTCAGTACTTC

V: TRBV7-2
size: -
D: -
J: TRBJ1-2
CDR3: CASSLTVSYGYTF
DNA: TGTGCCAGCAGCTTGACTGTGAGCTATGGCTACACCTTC

V: TRBV27
size: -
D: TRBD1
J: TRBJ1-1
CDR3: CASSLTGGVAEAFF
DNA: TGTGCCAGCAGTCTCACAGGGGGCGTAGCTGAAGCTTTCTTT

V: TRBV27
size: -
D: -
J: TRBJ2-3
CDR3: CASSSLLGSPTDTQYF
DNA: TGTGCCAGCAGTTCCCTTTTGGGGAGTCCCACAGATACGCAGTATTTT

V: TRBV5-6
size: -
D: -
J: TRBJ2-1
CDR3: CASRPLVWDNEQFF
DNA: TGTGCCAGCAGGCCACTAGTTTGGGACAATGAGCAGTTCTTC

V: TRBV4-3
size: -
D: -
J: TRBJ2-2
CDR3: CASSPKDGGSGELFF
DNA: TGCGCCAGCAGCCCCAAGGATGGGGGCTCCGGGGAGCTGTTTTTT

V: TRBV27
size: -
D: TRBD1
J: TRBJ1-4
CDR3: CASSTRDRRNEKLFF
DNA: TGTGCCAGCAGTACTCGGGACAGACGTAATGAAAAACTGTTTTTT

V: TRBV29-1
size: -
D: -
J: TRBJ1-1
CDR3: CSVPNGGAFF
DNA: TGCAGCGTTCCCAACGGGGGAGCTTTCTTT

V: TRBV7-6
size: -
D: -
J: TRBJ2-4
CDR3: CASSLSPSPQNIQYF
DNA: TGTGCCAGCAGCTTAAGCCCCTCCCCCCAAAACATTCAGTACTTC

V: TRBV4-1
size: -
D: TRBD2
J: TRBJ2-5
CDR3: CASSQEPAGEETQYF
DNA: TGCGCCAGCAGCCAAGAACCAGCGGGGGAAGAGACCCAGTACTTC

V: TRBV6-2/TRBV6-3
size: -
D: -
J: TRBJ2-3
CDR3: CASSYGPGTGRDTQYF
DNA: TGTGCCAGCAGTTATGGGCCGGGAACCGGCCGGGATACGCAGTATTTT

V: TRBV9
size: -
D: -
J: TRBJ2-5
CDR3: CASSLSGRSETQYF
DNA: TGTGCCAGCAGCCTAAGCGGGCGGTCAGAGACCCAGTACTTC

V: TRBV30
size: -
D: -
J: TRBJ1-5
CDR3: CAWGVRGTQPQHF
DNA: TGTGCCTGGGGCGTCAGGGGAACTCAGCCCCAGCATTTT

V: TRBV19
size: -
D: -
J: TRBJ1-2
CDR3: CATKQGIGYTF
DNA: TGTGCCACTAAACAGGGAATAGGCTACACCTTC

V: TRBV28
size: -
D: -
J: TRBJ2-4
CDR3: CASSSSSGVILAKNIQYF
DNA: TGTGCCAGCAGTTCGTCCTCCGGGGTCATTCTAGCCAAAAACATTCAGTACTTC

V: TRBV5-1
size: -
D: TRBD2
J: TRBJ2-1
CDR3: CASSLGLAGASYNEQFF
DNA: TGCGCCAGCAGCTTGGGTCTAGCGGGAGCCTCCTACAATGAGCAGTTCTTC

V: TRBV27
size: -
D: -
J: TRBJ1-4
CDR3: CASSLSGRRGDEKLFF
DNA: TGTGCCAGCAGTTTATCGGGACGGCGGGGGGATGAAAAACTGTTTTTT

V: TRBV6-6
size: -
D: -
J: TRBJ1-5
CDR3: CASSTTGFNQPQHF
DNA: TGTGCCAGCAGTACTACAGGGTTCAATCAGCCCCAGCATTTT

V: TRBV4-3
size: -
D: -
J: TRBJ1-2
CDR3: CASSQDRQGINYGYTF
DNA: TGCGCCAGCAGCCAAGATAGGCAGGGGATAAACTATGGCTACACCTTC

V: TRBV7-2
size: -
D: -
J: TRBJ1-3
CDR3: CASSLKLSSGNTIYF
DNA: TGTGCCAGCAGCTTAAAGCTGTCCTCTGGAAACACCATATATTTT

V: TRBV5-1
size: -
D: TRBD2
J: TRBJ2-3
CDR3: CASSSKRDSGGHTQYF
DNA: TGCGCCAGCAGCTCCAAGCGGGACTCTGGTGGCCATACGCAGTATTTT

V: TRBV29-1
size: -
D: TRBD2
J: TRBJ2-1
CDR3: CSVRPSGREYNEQFF
DNA: TGCAGCGTCCGTCCCAGCGGGAGGGAATACAATGAGCAGTTCTTC

V: TRBV19
size: -
D: -
J: TRBJ1-5
CDR3: CASSLLASNQPQHF
DNA: TGTGCCAGTAGTCTTTTAGCGAGCAATCAGCCCCAGCATTTT

V: TRBV5-4
size: once
D: -
J: TRBJ2-5
CDR3: CASGGYQETQYF
DNA: TGTGCATCAGGAGGTTACCAAGAGACCCAGTACTTC

V: TRBV19
size: -
D: -
J: TRBJ2-1
CDR3: CASSITRAAEQFF
DNA: TGTGCCAGTAGTATTACGCGAGCGGCTGAGCAGTTCTTC

V: TRBV30
size: -
D: -
J: TRBJ1-6
CDR3: CALKTGENSPLHF
DNA: TGTGCACTGAAAACGGGGGAGAATTCACCCCTCCACTTT

V: TRBV2
size: -
D: -
J: TRBJ2-1
CDR3: CASSAYLSYNEQFF
DNA: TGTGCCAGCAGTGCTTATCTCTCCTACAATGAGCAGTTCTTC

V: TRBV5-1
size: -
D: TRBD2
J: TRBJ2-1
CDR3: CASSFYRARGGEQFF
DNA: TGCGCCAGCAGCTTCTACCGGGCCCGCGGGGGTGAGCAGTTCTTC

V: TRBV7-9
size: -
D: -
J: TRBJ1-5
CDR3: CASSLGHQPQHF
DNA: TGTGCCAGCAGCTTAGGGCACCAGCCCCAGCATTTT

V: TRBV7-2
size: once
D: TRBD2
J: TRBJ2-3
CDR3: CASSTTSGVYFDTQYF
DNA: TGTGCCAGCAGCACGACTAGCGGGGTATATTTCGATACGCAGTATTTT

V: TRBV9
size: -
D: -
J: TRBJ2-5
CDR3: CASSVVAHQETQYF
DNA: TGTGCCAGCAGCGTAGTTGCGCATCAAGAGACCCAGTACTTC

V: TRBV7-2
size: once
D: TRBD2
J: TRBJ2-3
CDR3: CASSFATGRARQDTQYF
DNA: TGTGCCAGCAGTTTCGCGACCGGGAGGGCCCGACAAGATACGCAGTATTTT